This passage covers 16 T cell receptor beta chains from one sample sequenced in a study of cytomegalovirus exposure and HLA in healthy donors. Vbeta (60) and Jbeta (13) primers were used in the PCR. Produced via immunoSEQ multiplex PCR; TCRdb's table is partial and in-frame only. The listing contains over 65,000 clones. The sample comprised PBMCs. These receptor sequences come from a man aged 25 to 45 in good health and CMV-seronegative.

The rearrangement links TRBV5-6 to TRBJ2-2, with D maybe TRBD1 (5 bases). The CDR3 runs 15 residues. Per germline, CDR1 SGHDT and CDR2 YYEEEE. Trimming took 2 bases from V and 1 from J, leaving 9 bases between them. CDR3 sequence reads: CASSLLTGNTGELFF. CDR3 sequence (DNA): TGTGCCAGCAGCTTACTAACAGGGAACACCGGGGAGCTGTTTTTT.

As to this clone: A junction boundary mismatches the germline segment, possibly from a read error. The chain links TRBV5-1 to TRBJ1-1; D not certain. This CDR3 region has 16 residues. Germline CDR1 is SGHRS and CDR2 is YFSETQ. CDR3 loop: CASSPSGKFMNAEAFF. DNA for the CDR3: TGCGCCAGCAGCCCTTCAGGTAAATTTATGAACGCTGAAGCTTTCTTT.

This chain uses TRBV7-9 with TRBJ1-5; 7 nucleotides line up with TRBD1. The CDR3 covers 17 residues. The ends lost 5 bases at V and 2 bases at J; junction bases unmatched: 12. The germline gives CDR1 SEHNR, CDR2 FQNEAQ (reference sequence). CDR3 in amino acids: CASSLFRGAGGNQPQHF. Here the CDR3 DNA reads TGTGCCAGCAGCCTTTTCAGGGGGGCAGGTGGCAATCAGCCCCAGCATTTT. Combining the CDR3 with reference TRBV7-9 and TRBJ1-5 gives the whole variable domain DTGVSQNPRHKITKRGQNVTFRCDPISEHNRLYWYRQTLGQGPEFLTYFQNEAQLEKSRLLSDRFSAERPKGSFSTLEIQRTEQGDSAMYLCASSLFRGAGGNQPQHFGDGTRLSIL.

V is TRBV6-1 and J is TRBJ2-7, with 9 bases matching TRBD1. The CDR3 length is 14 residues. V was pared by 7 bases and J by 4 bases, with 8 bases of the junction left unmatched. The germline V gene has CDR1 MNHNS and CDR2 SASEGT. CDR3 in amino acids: CASTEDRGGYEQYF. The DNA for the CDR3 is TGTGCCAGCACCGAGGACAGGGGTGGGTACGAGCAGTACTTC.

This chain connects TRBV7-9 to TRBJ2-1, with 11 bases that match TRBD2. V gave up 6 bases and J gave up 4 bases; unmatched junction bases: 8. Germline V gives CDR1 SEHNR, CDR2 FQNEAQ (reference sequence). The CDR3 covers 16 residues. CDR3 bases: TGTGCCAGCAGTCATACCGGGACTAGCGGTTACAATGAGCAGTTCTTC. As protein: CASSHTGTSGYNEQFF. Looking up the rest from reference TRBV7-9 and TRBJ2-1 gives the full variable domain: DTGVSQNPRHKITKRGQNVTFRCDPISEHNRLYWYRQTLGQGPEFLTYFQNEAQLEKSRLLSDRFSAERPKGSFSTLEIQRTEQGDSAMYLCASSHTGTSGYNEQFFGPGTRLTVL.

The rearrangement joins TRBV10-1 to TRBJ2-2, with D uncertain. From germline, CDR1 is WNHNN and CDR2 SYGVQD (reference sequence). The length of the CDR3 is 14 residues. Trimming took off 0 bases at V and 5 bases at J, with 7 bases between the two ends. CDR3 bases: TGCGCCAGCAGTGAGTCTTCCCTTACCGGGGAGCTGTTTTTT. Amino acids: CASSESSLTGELFF.

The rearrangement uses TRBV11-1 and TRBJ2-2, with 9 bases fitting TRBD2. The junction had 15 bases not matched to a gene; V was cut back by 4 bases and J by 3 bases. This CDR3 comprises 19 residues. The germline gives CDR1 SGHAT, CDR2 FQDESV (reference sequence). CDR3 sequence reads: CASSSPYRSGRTYTGELFF. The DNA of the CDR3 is TGTGCCAGCAGCTCCCCCTATCGTAGCGGGAGAACGTACACCGGGGAGCTGTTTTTT.

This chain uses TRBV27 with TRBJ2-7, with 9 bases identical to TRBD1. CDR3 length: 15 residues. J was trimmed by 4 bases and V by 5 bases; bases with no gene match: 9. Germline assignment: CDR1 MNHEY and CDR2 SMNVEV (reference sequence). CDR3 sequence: CASSRPGQGQYEQYF. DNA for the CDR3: TGTGCCAGCAGTCGACCGGGACAGGGACAGTACGAGCAGTACTTC.

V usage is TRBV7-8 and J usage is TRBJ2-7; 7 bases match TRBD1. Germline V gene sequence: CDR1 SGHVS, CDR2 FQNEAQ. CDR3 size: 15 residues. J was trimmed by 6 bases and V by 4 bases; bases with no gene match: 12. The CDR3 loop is CASSSWTGGASEQYF. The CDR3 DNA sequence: TGTGCCAGCAGCTCCTGGACAGGTGGGGCATCCGAGCAGTACTTC.

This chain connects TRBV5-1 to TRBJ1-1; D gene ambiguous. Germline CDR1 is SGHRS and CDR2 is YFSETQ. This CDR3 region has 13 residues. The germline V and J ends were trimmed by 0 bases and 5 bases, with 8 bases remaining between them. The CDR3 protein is CASSLGEDTEAFF. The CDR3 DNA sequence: TGCGCCAGCAGCTTGGGTGAGGATACTGAAGCTTTCTTT.

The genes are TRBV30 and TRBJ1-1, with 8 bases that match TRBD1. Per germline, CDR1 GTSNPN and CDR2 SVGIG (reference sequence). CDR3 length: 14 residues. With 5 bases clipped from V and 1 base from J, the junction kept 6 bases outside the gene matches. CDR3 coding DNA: TGTGCCTGGGGGCCCGGGACAGGGAACACTGAAGCTTTCTTT. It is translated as CAWGPGTGNTEAFF.

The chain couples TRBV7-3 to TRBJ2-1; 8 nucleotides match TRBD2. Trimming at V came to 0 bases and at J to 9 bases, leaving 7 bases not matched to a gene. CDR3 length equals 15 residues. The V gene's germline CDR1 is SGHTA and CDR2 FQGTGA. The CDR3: CASSLTGTSRGEQFF. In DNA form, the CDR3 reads TGTGCCAGCAGCTTAACCGGGACTAGTAGGGGTGAGCAGTTCTTC. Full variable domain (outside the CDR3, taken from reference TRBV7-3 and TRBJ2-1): GAGVSQTPSNKVTEKGKYVELRCDPISGHTALYWYRQSLGQGPEFLIYFQGTGAADDSGLPNDRFFAVRPEGSVSTLKIQRTERGDSAVYLCASSLTGTSRGEQFFGPGTRLTVL.

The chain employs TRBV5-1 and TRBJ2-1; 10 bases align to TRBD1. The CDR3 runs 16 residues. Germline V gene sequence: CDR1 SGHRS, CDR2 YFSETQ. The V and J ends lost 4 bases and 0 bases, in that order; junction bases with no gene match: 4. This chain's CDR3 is CASSVGQGNSYNEQFF. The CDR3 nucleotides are TGCGCCAGCAGCGTGGGACAGGGGAACTCCTACAATGAGCAGTTCTTC. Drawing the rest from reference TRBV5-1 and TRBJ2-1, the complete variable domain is KAGVTQTPRYLIKTRGQQVTLSCSPISGHRSVSWYQQTPGQGLQFLFEYFSETQRNKGNFPGRFSGRQFSNSRSEMNVSTLELGDSALYLCASSVGQGNSYNEQFFGPGTRLTVL.

The CDR3 DNA reads TGTGCCAGCAGCCCTGGACAGGGCCTCTCTGGAAACACCATATATTTT. This codes for CASSPGQGLSGNTIYF. The chain is built from TRBV5-4 and TRBJ1-3; 8 bases are a match to TRBD1. The CDR3 extends over 16 amino acids. Germline V gene data show CDR1 as SGHNT and CDR2 as YYREEE (reference sequence). The V segment lost 4 bases and the J segment 0 bases; nucleotides outside the gene matches: 6.

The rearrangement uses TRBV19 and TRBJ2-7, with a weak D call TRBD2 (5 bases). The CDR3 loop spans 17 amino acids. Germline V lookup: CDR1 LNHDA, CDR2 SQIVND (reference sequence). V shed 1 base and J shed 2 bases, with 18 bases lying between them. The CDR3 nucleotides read TGTGCCAGTAGTATAGCCGGAGAGATGGACTTAGCCTACGAGCAGTACTTC. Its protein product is CASSIAGEMDLAYEQYF.

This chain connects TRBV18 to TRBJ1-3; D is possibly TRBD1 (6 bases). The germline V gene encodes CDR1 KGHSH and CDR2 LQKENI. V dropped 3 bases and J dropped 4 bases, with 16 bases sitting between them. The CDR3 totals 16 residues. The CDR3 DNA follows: TGTGCCAGCTCACCTTTTCCCAGGGGATCCGGAAACACCATATATTTT. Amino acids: CASSPFPRGSGNTIYF.